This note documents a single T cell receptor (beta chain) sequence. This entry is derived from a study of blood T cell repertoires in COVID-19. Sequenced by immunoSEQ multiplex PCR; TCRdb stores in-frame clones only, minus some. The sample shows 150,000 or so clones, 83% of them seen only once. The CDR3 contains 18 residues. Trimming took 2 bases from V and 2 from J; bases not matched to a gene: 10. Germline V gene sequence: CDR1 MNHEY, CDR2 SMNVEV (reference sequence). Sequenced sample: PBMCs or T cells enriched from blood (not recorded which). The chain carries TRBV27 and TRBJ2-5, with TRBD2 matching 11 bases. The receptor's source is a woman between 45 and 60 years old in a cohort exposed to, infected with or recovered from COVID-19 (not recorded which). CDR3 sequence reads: CASSLSPSGGSPQETQYF. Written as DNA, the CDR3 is TGTGCCAGCAGTTTAAGTCCTAGCGGGGGGTCCCCACAAGAGACCCAGTACTTC.